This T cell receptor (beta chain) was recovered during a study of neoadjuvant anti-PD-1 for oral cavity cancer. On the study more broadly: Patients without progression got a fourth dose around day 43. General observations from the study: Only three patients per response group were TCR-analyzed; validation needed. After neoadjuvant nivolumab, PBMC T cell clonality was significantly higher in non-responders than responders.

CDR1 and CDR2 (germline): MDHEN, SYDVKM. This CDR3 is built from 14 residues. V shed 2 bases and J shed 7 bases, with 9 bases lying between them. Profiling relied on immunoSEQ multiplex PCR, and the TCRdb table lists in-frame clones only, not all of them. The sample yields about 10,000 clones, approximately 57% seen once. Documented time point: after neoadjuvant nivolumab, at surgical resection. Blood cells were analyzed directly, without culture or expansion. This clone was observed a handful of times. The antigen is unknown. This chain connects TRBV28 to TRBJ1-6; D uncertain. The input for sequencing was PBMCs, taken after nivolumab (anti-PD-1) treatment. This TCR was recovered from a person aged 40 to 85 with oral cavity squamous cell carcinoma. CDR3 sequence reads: CASSLVRANSPLHF. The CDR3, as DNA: TGTGCCAGCAGTTTAGTAAGGGCCAATTCACCCCTCCACTTT.